This TCR beta chain was identified in a study of blood T cell repertoires in COVID-19. Clones were sequenced by immunoSEQ multiplex PCR, and TCRdb holds only the in-frame ones, with some missing. This sample has some 300,000 clones, with about 90% found just once. The clonotype originates from a young man with active or convalescent COVID-19. Material for sequencing was peripheral blood.

This chain's CDR3 is CASSAGSSGHYEQYF. DNA for the CDR3: TGTGCCAGCAGCGCGGGTAGTAGCGGGCACTACGAGCAGTACTTC. This sequence joins TRBV6-5 and TRBJ2-7; 7 bases match TRBD2. Looked up from germline, CDR1 is MNHEY and CDR2 is SVGAGI. With V trimmed by 6 bases and J by 3 bases, 11 bases remained unmatched. The CDR3 is 15 amino acids.